This TCR beta chain came from a study of blood T cell repertoires in COVID-19. Study information: Sites in the United States, Italy and Spain provided acute and convalescent COVID-19 samples. PBMCs, B-cell-depleted T cells, or T cells were the source of the cDNA or gDNA that made up the material.

Germline V gene data show CDR1 as SNHLY and CDR2 as FYNNEI. The V and J ends lost 2 bases and 7 bases respectively, with 8 bases between them. This CDR3 spans 12 amino acids. Clones were sequenced by immunoSEQ multiplex PCR, and TCRdb holds only the in-frame ones, with some missing. The data contain about 170,000 clones, 83% of them singletons. This study enrolled people aged about 18 to 100 from about two dozen US geographic areas. In Cohort 3, a recovered donor had either two negative PCRs, clearance, or symptom resolution. The receptor's source is a woman between 45 and 60 years old who had recovered from COVID-19. Source material: PBMCs or T cells enriched from blood (not recorded which). The rearrangement uses TRBV2 and TRBJ1-2, with D possibly being TRBD1 (6 bases). The CDR3 region has the DNA TGTGCCAGCAGTGAATTGGGGGCTGGCTACACCTTC. It yields the protein CASSELGAGYTF. The full variable domain, in which reference TRBV2 and TRBJ1-2 provide the parts outside the CDR3, is EPEVTQTPSHQVTQMGQEVILRCVPISNHLYFYWYRQILGQKVEFLVSFYNNEISEKSEIFDDQFSVERPDGSNFTLKIRSTKLEDSAMYFCASSELGAGYTFGSGTRLTVV.